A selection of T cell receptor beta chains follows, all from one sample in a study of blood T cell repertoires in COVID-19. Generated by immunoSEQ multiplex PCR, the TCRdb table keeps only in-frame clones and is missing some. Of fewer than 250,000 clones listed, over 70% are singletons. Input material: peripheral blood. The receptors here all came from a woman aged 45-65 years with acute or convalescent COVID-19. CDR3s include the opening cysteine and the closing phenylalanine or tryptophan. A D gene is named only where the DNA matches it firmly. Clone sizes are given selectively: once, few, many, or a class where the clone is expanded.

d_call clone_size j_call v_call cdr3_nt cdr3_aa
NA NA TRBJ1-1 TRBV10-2 TGCGCCAGCATCCCAGGGGAGTGGAGCACTGAAGCTTTCTTT CASIPGEWSTEAFF
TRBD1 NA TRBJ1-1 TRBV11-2 TGTGCCAGCAGCTTAAGGGGGCAGCTTGAAGCTTTCTTT CASSLRGQLEAFF
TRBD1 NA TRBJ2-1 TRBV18 TGTGCCAGCTCACCGAGGACAGGGGGGATGGAGGCCAATGAGCAGTTCTTC CASSPRTGGMEANEQFF
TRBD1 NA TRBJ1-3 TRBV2 TGTGCCAGCAGTGAAAGAGGGCAGGGGGTAAACACCATATATTTT CASSERGQGVNTIYF
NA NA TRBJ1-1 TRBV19 TGTGCCAGTAGTATAGGGTCAGGCATGAACACTGAAGCTTTCTTT CASSIGSGMNTEAFF
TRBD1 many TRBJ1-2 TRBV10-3 TGTGCCAGCAGACAGGGGGTGCAATCTAACTATGGCTACACCTTC CASRQGVQSNYGYTF
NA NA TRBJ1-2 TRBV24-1 TGTGCCACCAGTGACCGGGGCTATGGCTACACCTTC CATSDRGYGYTF
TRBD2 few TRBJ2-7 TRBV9 TGTGCCAGCAGCGTCGAGCCCAAGCGGGAGAGGAACGAGCAGTACTTC CASSVEPKRERNEQYF
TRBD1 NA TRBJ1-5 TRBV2 TGTGCCAGCAATGGACAGGGGGGCAATCAGCCCCAGCATTTT CASNGQGGNQPQHF
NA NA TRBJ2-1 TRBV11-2 TGTGCCAGCAGCTTAGTAGGGTGGGCAGGGGTCAATGAGCAGTTCTTC CASSLVGWAGVNEQFF
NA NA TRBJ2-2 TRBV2 TGTGCCAGCAGTTTTAAATCAGGGGGGCTTGGCGCCGGGGAGCTGTTTTTT CASSFKSGGLGAGELFF
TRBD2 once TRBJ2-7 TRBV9 TGTGCCAGCAGCTCCAAAACCAGCGGGAGTCCCTACGAGCAGTACTTC CASSSKTSGSPYEQYF
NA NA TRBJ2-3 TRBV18 TGTGCCAGCTCACCATGGCGGGATACGCAGTATTTT CASSPWRDTQYF
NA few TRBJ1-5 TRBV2 TGTGCCAGCAGTGAAATCTCAGGAGGTCAGCCCCAGCATTTT CASSEISGGQPQHF
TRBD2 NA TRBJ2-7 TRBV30 TGTGCCTGGAGTAAGGTAGCGGGAGGCGAGCAGTACTTC CAWSKVAGGEQYF
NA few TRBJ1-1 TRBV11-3 TGTGCCAGCAGCCCGCAGGGGCGGAACACTGAAGCTTTCTTT CASSPQGRNTEAFF
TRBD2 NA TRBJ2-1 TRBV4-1 TGCGCCAGCAGCCAAGGGACTAGCGGAGCCTACAATGAGCAGTTCTTC CASSQGTSGAYNEQFF
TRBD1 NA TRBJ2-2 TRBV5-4 TGTGCCAGCAGAGACAGGGTTGAGTTTACCGGGGAGCTGTTTTTT CASRDRVEFTGELFF
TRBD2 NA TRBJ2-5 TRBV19 TGTGCCAGTAGTATACCGGGACTAGCAAAAGGAGAGACCCAGTACTTC CASSIPGLAKGETQYF
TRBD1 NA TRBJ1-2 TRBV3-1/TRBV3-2 TGTGCCAGCAGCCTCCCCTCAGGGGGTGTTATAAGCTACACCTTC CASSLPSGGVISYTF
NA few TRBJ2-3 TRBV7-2 TGTGCCAGCACGGCGCGGGCTAGCGGCACAGATACGCAGTATTTT CASTARASGTDTQYF
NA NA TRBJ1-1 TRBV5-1 TGCGCCAGCAGCTCGACCCTTCGGGGAAACACTGAAGCTTTCTTT CASSSTLRGNTEAFF
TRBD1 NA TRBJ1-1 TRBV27 TGTGCCAGCAGTTTATCGTGGCAGGGGGCCCGAGCTTTCTTT CASSLSWQGARAFF
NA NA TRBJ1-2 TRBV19 TGTGCCAGTACCATGTCCCGGTTCAATGGCTACACCTTC CASTMSRFNGYTF
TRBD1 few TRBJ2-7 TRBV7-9 TGTGCCAGCAGCTTGGACGTTACCGGGACAGCCATCTCCTACGAGCAGTACTTC CASSLDVTGTAISYEQYF
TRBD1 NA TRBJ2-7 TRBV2 TGTGCCAGCAGTGGGGGGACAGGTGTCCACGAGCAGTACTTC CASSGGTGVHEQYF
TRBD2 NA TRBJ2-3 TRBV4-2 TGTGCCAGCAGCCAAGGTTACTGGCGGAGCGGGGGGAACACAGATACGCAGTATTTT CASSQGYWRSGGNTDTQYF
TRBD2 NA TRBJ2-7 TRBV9 TGTGCCAGCAGCGCAGGGGGACTAGCGGAGACCTACGAGCAGTACTTC CASSAGGLAETYEQYF
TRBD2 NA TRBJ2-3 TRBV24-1 TGTGCCACGGCGGGACTAGCGGGAGGGGGGGGCACAGATACGCAGTATTTT CATAGLAGGGGTDTQYF
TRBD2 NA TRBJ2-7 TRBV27 TGTGCCAGCAGTTTAAGGGGCGGGCCTAGCGGGAAGGGTAGGGAAAACGAGCAGTACTTC CASSLRGGPSGKGRENEQYF